Following are 32 T cell receptor beta chains from one sample sequenced in a study of blood T cell repertoires in COVID-19. Libraries were prepared by immunoSEQ multiplex PCR; TCRdb keeps only in-frame clonotypes and omits some of them. The sample lists over 45,000 clones, around 85% seen once, with about 12% in the top ten. Specimen: peripheral blood. The receptor set was obtained from a human donor in a cohort sampled during active COVID-19.

This rearrangement joins TRBV9 to TRBJ2-7; a weak D match, TRBD2 (5 bases). V lost 2 bases, J lost 3 bases, and 15 bases lay in between. The CDR3 covers 15 residues. The V gene's germline CDR1 is SGDLS and CDR2 YYNGEE. CDR3 nucleotide sequence: TGTGCCAGCAGCGTGGACGGGAAGTCCTTCTACGAGCAGTACTTC. It encodes CASSVDGKSFYEQYF. The variable domain in full, completed from reference TRBV9 and TRBJ2-7, reads DSGVTQTPKHLITATGQRVTLRCSPRSGDLSVYWYQQSLDQGLQFLIQYYNGEERAKGNILERFSAQQFPDLHSELNLSSLELGDSALYFCASSVDGKSFYEQYFGPGTRLTVT.

The rearrangement links TRBV6-5 to TRBJ2-7; maybe TRBD1 (6 bases). Trimming pared 5 bases from V and 3 bases from J, leaving 11 bases between. The CDR3 runs 13 residues. Germline loops: CDR1 MNHEY, CDR2 SVGAGI. CDR3 region: CASSNRDNYEQYF. The CDR3 region has the DNA TGTGCCAGCAGTAACCGGGACAACTACGAGCAGTACTTC.

The chain links TRBV5-1 to TRBJ2-2; possible D gene TRBD1, 6 bases. Trimming removed 4 bases at V and 1 base at J, with 11 bases between. Germline lookup yields CDR1 SGHRS and CDR2 YFSETQ. The CDR3 contains 15 residues. CDR3 nucleotide sequence: TGCGCCAGCAGCCCCTTGGGACAGAACACCGGGGAGCTGTTTTTT. The encoded protein is CASSPLGQNTGELFF.

There are a few counts of this clone. This chain links TRBV5-1 with TRBJ2-1, with a possible D match to TRBD2 (6 bases). The CDR3 length is 14 residues. Germline CDR1 is SGHRS and CDR2 is YFSETQ. The V end was cut by 3 bases, the J end by 3 bases, with 10 bases between. In DNA, the CDR3 is TGCGCCAGCAGCTCTGACGGGGGCTACAATGAGCAGTTCTTC. Protein: CASSSDGGYNEQFF.

V gene TRBV12-5 combines with J gene TRBJ2-1; 7 positions agree with TRBD2. The CDR3 is 20 residues long. Germline CDR1 reads LGHNT; CDR2 reads FRNRAP. V shed 10 bases and J 5 bases; nucleotides not matched to a gene: 29. The CDR3 loop reads CATPLTRWLVQRGEDNEQFF. DNA of the CDR3: TGTGCTACCCCCCTCACCCGTTGGTTAGTCCAGCGGGGAGAGGACAATGAGCAGTTCTTC.

At least ten counts were recorded for this clone. The chain combines TRBV11-2 with TRBJ2-7, with 7 bases aligning to TRBD1. Trimming at V came to 5 bases and at J to 4 bases, leaving 14 bases not matched to a gene. This CDR3 contains 16 residues. Germline-derived CDR1 and CDR2 are SGHAT and FQNNGV. DNA for the CDR3: TGTGCCAGCAGCCCCCTCAGGGGGAAGGGGTGGTACGAGCAGTACTTC. Amino acid sequence: CASSPLRGKGWYEQYF.

The rearrangement joins TRBV21-1 to TRBJ2-2; the DNA was not used to check the table's D call, TRBD1. TRBV21-1 is an annotated pseudogene. The CDR3 is 17 residues long. The CDR3 loop reads CASSRHRGRRCTGELFF. CDR3 DNA sequence: TGTGCCAGCAGCCGTCACAGGGGGCGGAGGTGCACCGGGGAGCTGTTTTTT.

The chain combines TRBV5-4 with TRBJ2-7; TRBD1 aligns across 8 bases. V shed 3 bases, J shed 5 bases, and the junction held 7 bases outside the gene matches. Germline V lookup: CDR1 SGHNT, CDR2 YYREEE (reference sequence). This CDR3 is built from 14 residues. CDR3 loop: CASSSVDRDHEQYF. In DNA, the CDR3 is TGTGCCAGCAGCTCGGTGGACAGGGACCACGAGCAGTACTTC.

This clone was counted only a few times. The chain has TRBV6-2 or TRBV6-3 and TRBJ2-7; 10 bases are a match to TRBD1. With V trimmed by 2 bases and J by 4 bases, 2 bases remained unmatched. Germline CDR1 reads MNHEY; CDR2 reads SVGEGT. The CDR3 consists of 14 residues. CDR3 sequence reads: CASSYRGQGYEQYF. The CDR3 DNA follows: TGTGCCAGCAGTTACAGGGGACAGGGGTACGAGCAGTACTTC.

A few counts support this clone. The chain couples TRBV5-4 to TRBJ1-2; D not certain. This CDR3 is built from 17 residues. Trimming removed 1 base from V and 1 base from J, with 17 bases in between. CDR1 SGHNT and CDR2 YYREEE come from the germline V gene (reference sequence). For the CDR3, the DNA is TGTGCCAGCAGCTTGTTAAGACCGTGGGAGAATAACTATGGCTACACCTTC. Translating it yields CASSLLRPWENNYGYTF.

The chain is built from TRBV5-1 and TRBJ2-7; TRBD1 is a possible D gene (8 bases). The CDR3 covers 13 residues. V was pared by 5 bases and J by 3 bases, with 12 bases between. Germline V lookup: CDR1 SGHRS, CDR2 YFSETQ. CDR3 nucleotides: TGCGCCAGCAGAGCGGGACAGGACTACGAGCAGTACTTC. The encoded protein is CASRAGQDYEQYF.

This clone was seen once. This chain links TRBV5-1 with TRBJ1-6; D possibly corresponds to TRBD1 (6 bases). Germline V lookup: CDR1 SGHRS, CDR2 YFSETQ. The ends were cut back, 4 bases at V and 5 bases at J, with 13 bases in the middle. The CDR3 is 15 amino acids. Here the CDR3 DNA reads TGCGCCAGCAGCCTGAGACAGGTGAATAATTCACCCCTCCACTTT. Translating it yields CASSLRQVNNSPLHF.

J is TRBJ2-1 and V is TRBV6-2 or TRBV6-3; 12 bases line up with TRBD2. Looked up from germline, CDR1 is MNHEY and CDR2 is SVGEGT. V trimming: 5 bases; J trimming: 10 bases; junction bases outside the gene matches: 6. CDR3 length equals 14 residues. CDR3 protein: CASSRGLAGQEQFF. The CDR3 bases are TGTGCCAGCAGTAGGGGACTAGCGGGTCAAGAGCAGTTCTTC.

DNA for the CDR3: TGTGCCGGTAACAGGGTCAGCACAGATACGCAGTATTTT. This codes for CAGNRVSTDTQYF. J is TRBJ2-3 and V is TRBV6-5; the D gene is possibly TRBD1 (6 bases). Germline lookup yields CDR1 MNHEY and CDR2 SVGAGI. V was shortened by 11 bases and J by 0 bases, with 12 bases between the two germline ends. The CDR3 loop spans 13 amino acids.

This chain connects TRBV30 to TRBJ2-7; 7 bases line up with TRBD2. Germline loops: CDR1 GTSNPN, CDR2 SVGIG (reference sequence). Trimming at V came to 0 bases and at J to 3 bases, leaving 11 bases not matched to a gene. CDR3 size: 16 residues. CDR3 amino acids: CAWSVRSLADDYEQYF. The CDR3 nucleotides read TGTGCCTGGAGTGTACGCTCTCTAGCGGACGACTACGAGCAGTACTTC.

The genes are TRBV9 and TRBJ1-6; D is ambiguous. Looked up from germline, CDR1 is SGDLS and CDR2 is YYNGEE. The CDR3 consists of 15 residues. Deletions cut 2 bases from V and 0 bases from J, with 6 bases between. CDR3 sequence (DNA): TGTGCCAGCAGCGTCGGTAGCTCCTATAATTCACCCCTCCACTTT. Amino acid sequence: CASSVGSSYNSPLHF.

The chain uses TRBV19 and TRBJ2-1; 12 positions agree with TRBD2. The CDR3 consists of 19 residues. Trimming removed 3 bases from V and 7 bases from J; junction bases left unmatched: 16. The germline V gene has CDR1 LNHDA and CDR2 SQIVND (reference sequence). The CDR3 sequence is CASSMGWTSGTETRNEQFF. As DNA, the CDR3 is TGTGCCAGTAGTATGGGATGGACTAGCGGGACCGAAACGAGGAATGAGCAGTTCTTC.

The V gene is TRBV7-2, the J gene TRBJ2-5, with 10 nucleotides matching TRBD1. V lost 3 bases and J lost 2; bases outside the gene matches: 9. The CDR3 is 17 amino acids. CDR1 is SGHTA, CDR2 FQGNSA, per germline. The CDR3 DNA sequence: TGTGCCAGCAGCTTCCAGACAGGGGGCCTTTCGCAAGAGACCCAGTACTTC. Its translation is CASSFQTGGLSQETQYF.

This clone occurred once. CDR3 sequence: CASSEAERAVAHYEQYF. DNA of the CDR3: TGTGCCAGCAGTGAAGCGGAGAGGGCAGTGGCTCACTACGAGCAGTACTTC. V usage is TRBV6-1 and J usage is TRBJ2-7; the D gene is possibly TRBD2 (5 bases). This CDR3 comprises 17 residues. Germline V gene lookup returns CDR1 MNHNS and CDR2 SASEGT. V lost 0 bases and J 3 bases, leaving 18 bases between the germline ends.

The rearrangement uses TRBV9 and TRBJ1-5; a possible D gene is TRBD1 (6 bases). CDR3 length: 18 amino acids. V was trimmed by 2 bases and J by 0 bases, leaving 18 bases between them. Germline CDR1 is SGDLS and CDR2 is YYNGEE. CDR3 in DNA: TGTGCCAGCAGCGTTCGAGGGGGAAGGGGGTATAGCAATCAGCCCCAGCATTTT. This codes for CASSVRGGRGYSNQPQHF.

The chain uses TRBV19 and TRBJ2-5, with 11 bases that match TRBD1. The length of the CDR3 is 15 residues. Per the germline V gene, CDR1 is LNHDA and CDR2 is SQIVND (reference sequence). Trimming removed 4 bases from V and 5 bases from J; junction bases left unmatched: 6. In DNA form, the CDR3 reads TGTGCCAGTAGTAAGCGGACAGGGGGCACGGAGACCCAGTACTTC. Translation: CASSKRTGGTETQYF. The full variable domain, in which reference TRBV19 and TRBJ2-5 provide the parts outside the CDR3, is DGGITQSPKYLFRKEGQNVTLSCEQNLNHDAMYWYRQDPGQGLRLIYYSQIVNDFQKGDIAEGYSVSREKKESFPLTVTSAQKNPTAFYLCASSKRTGGTETQYFGPGTRLLVL.

The V and J genes are TRBV15 and TRBJ2-7; no reliable D call. Germline-derived CDR1 and CDR2 are LNHNV and YYDKDF (reference sequence). The CDR3 spans 14 residues. V shed 1 base and J shed 3 bases, with 10 bases lying between them. The CDR3 loop is CATSRGGPDYEQYF. CDR3 in DNA: TGTGCCACCAGCAGAGGAGGTCCGGACTACGAGCAGTACTTC.

The chain joins TRBV30 to TRBJ2-2; tentative D call: TRBD2 (7 bases). Per the germline V gene, CDR1 is GTSNPN and CDR2 is SVGIG (reference sequence). The CDR3 contains 15 residues. V lost 2 bases and J lost 7, with 17 bases in between. The CDR3 spells CAWSLTGEGGGELFF. The DNA for the CDR3 is TGTGCCTGGAGTCTTACGGGGGAGGGGGGCGGGGAGCTGTTTTTT.

This chain joins TRBV19 and TRBJ1-1; D gene unclear. V gave up 7 bases and J gave up 5 bases, with 20 bases separating them. Germline CDR1 LNHDA, CDR2 SQIVND (reference sequence). The CDR3 runs 15 residues. The CDR3 loop is CASNPKAPGGTEAFF. The CDR3 DNA sequence: TGTGCCAGTAATCCCAAGGCCCCGGGAGGGACTGAAGCTTTCTTT.

The V and J genes are TRBV19 and TRBJ2-5; the D gene is possibly TRBD1 (5 bases). Looked up from germline, CDR1 is LNHDA and CDR2 is SQIVND (reference sequence). CDR3 length: 12 residues. With 4 bases removed from V and 5 bases from J, the gap between germline ends came to 8 bases. The CDR3 loop is CASSTGWETQYF. For the CDR3, the DNA is TGTGCCAGTAGTACAGGGTGGGAGACCCAGTACTTC.

This clone was observed once. This chain uses TRBV7-2 with TRBJ2-7, with 14 bases matching TRBD2. Germline CDR1 and CDR2: SGHTA and FQGNSA. The V segment lost 1 base and the J segment 5 bases; nucleotides outside the gene matches: 1. There are 15 residues in the CDR3. Here the CDR3 DNA reads TGTGCCAGCAGCTTAGGACTAGCGGGAGGGGACGAGCAGTACTTC. It encodes CASSLGLAGGDEQYF.

This clone has just one count. The rearrangement uses TRBV9 and TRBJ2-7; 10 positions match TRBD2. The V gene's germline CDR1 is SGDLS and CDR2 YYNGEE. J lost 5 bases, V lost 0 bases, and 5 bases had no gene match. The CDR3 length is 15 residues. CDR3 nucleotide sequence: TGTGCCAGCAGCGTAGGCCTAGCGGGAGTCCACGAGCAGTACTTC. The encoded protein is CASSVGLAGVHEQYF.

The chain is built from TRBV19 and TRBJ2-7; 10 positions agree with TRBD1. Germline V gene lookup returns CDR1 LNHDA and CDR2 SQIVND (reference sequence). This CDR3 is built from 17 residues. Losses at the gene ends were 5 bases for V and 3 bases for J; bases not matched to a gene: 13. The CDR3 region is CASSRHTRQGAIYEQYF. CDR3 bases: TGTGCCAGTAGTCGGCATACCCGACAGGGGGCCATCTACGAGCAGTACTTC.

J is TRBJ2-1 and V is TRBV11-2; D might be TRBD1 (5 bases). Germline-derived CDR1 and CDR2 are SGHAT and FQNNGV. CDR3 size: 16 residues. V gave up 4 bases and J gave up 2 bases, with 15 bases separating them. The CDR3 loop reads CASSSRAERPYNEQFF. The CDR3 DNA sequence: TGTGCCAGCAGCTCCAGGGCCGAGAGACCCTACAATGAGCAGTTCTTC.

J is TRBJ2-3 and V is TRBV3-1 (or the pseudogene TRBV3-2); the D gene is possibly TRBD1 (5 bases). CDR1 is LGHDT and CDR2 is YNNKEL in the germline V gene (reference sequence). The V end lost 3 bases, the J end lost 2 bases, and 12 bases lay between the germline ends. This CDR3 spans 15 amino acids. This CDR3 reads CASSHDRYPTDTQYF. The CDR3 nucleotides are TGTGCCAGCAGCCATGACAGATATCCCACAGATACGCAGTATTTT.

V usage is TRBV29-1 and J usage is TRBJ2-7, with TRBD1 matching over 8 bases. With 6 bases clipped from V and 4 bases from J, the junction kept 8 bases outside the gene matches. The CDR3 loop spans 13 amino acids. The V gene's germline CDR1 is SQVTM and CDR2 ANQGSEA. CDR3 protein: CSVRPGGVYEQYF. In DNA form, the CDR3 reads TGCAGCGTAAGACCAGGGGGCGTGTACGAGCAGTACTTC.

The chain recombines TRBV28 with TRBJ2-7; 7 nucleotides agree with TRBD2. This CDR3 has 13 residues. Germline V gene data show CDR1 as MDHEN and CDR2 as SYDVKM. The trim removed 3 bases at V and 4 bases at J, leaving 3 bases unmatched. DNA of the CDR3: TGTGCCAGCAGTTTGGGGGGAGGGTACGAGCAGTACTTC. Amino acid sequence: CASSLGGGYEQYF.